These 23 T cell receptor beta chains share one sample of origin, sequenced in a study of CD8 T cells in Susac syndrome. An amount of RNA that ranged from roughly 0.5 to 1 ug was reverse transcribed with random hexamers. TCRdb re-derived calls from the immunoSEQ multiplex PCR reads in MiXCR, one entry per CDR3 protein. The sample lists approximately 120,000 distinct CDR3 sequences; roughly 97% were seen once. Sample: CD4+ T cells from PBMCs. The origin of the receptors is a human donor in good health.

The CDR3, as DNA: TGTGCCAGTTCGAATTCTGGGGCCAACGTCCTGACTTTC. Encoded protein: CASSNSGANVLTF. This rearrangement joins TRBV19 to TRBJ2-6; D is undetermined. This CDR3 comprises 13 residues. The V end lost 8 bases, the J end lost 1 base, and 6 bases lay between the germline ends. Germline V gives CDR1 LNHDA, CDR2 SQIVND (reference sequence).

The chain has TRBV9 and TRBJ1-6; D gene unclear. The CDR3 consists of 14 residues. CDR1 SGDLS and CDR2 YYNGEE come from the germline V gene. V gave up 3 bases and J gave up 7 bases, with 11 bases separating them. The CDR3 region is CASSATSLNSPLHF. CDR3 coding DNA: TGTGCCAGCAGCGCAACATCGTTAAATTCACCCCTCCACTTT.

This rearrangement joins TRBV6-6 to TRBJ2-1; D is unclear. The CDR3 consists of 12 residues. V shed 5 bases and J shed 10 bases, with 12 bases lying between them. CDR1 and CDR2 from the germline V gene are MNHNY and SVGAGI (reference sequence). The CDR3 here is CASSPSPREQFF. The DNA for the CDR3 is TGTGCCAGCAGTCCTTCCCCCCGGGAGCAGTTCTTC.

V gene TRBV29-1 combines with J gene TRBJ2-1, with TRBD2 matching over 13 bases. Losses at the gene ends were 5 bases for V and 0 bases for J; bases not matched to a gene: 4. The CDR3 has 16 amino acids. The germline CDR1 and CDR2 sequences are SQVTM and ANQGSEA. Here the CDR3 reads CSVKRTSGSSYNEQFF. DNA for the CDR3: TGCAGCGTTAAACGGACTAGCGGGAGCTCCTACAATGAGCAGTTCTTC.

The rearrangement joins TRBV4-2 to TRBJ2-1; D is perhaps TRBD2 (6 bases). Germline V gene data show CDR1 as LGHNA and CDR2 as YNFKEQ. The CDR3 runs to 14 residues. The V gene lost 0 bases and the J gene lost 4 bases, with 7 bases spanning the gap. In DNA, the CDR3 is TGTGCCAGCAGCCAAGATGCGGGGTACAATGAGCAGTTCTTC. Protein product: CASSQDAGYNEQFF.

The V call is TRBV28, the J call TRBJ2-7; D is possibly TRBD1 (6 bases). Per germline, CDR1 MDHEN and CDR2 SYDVKM. Trimming removed 6 bases from V and 4 bases from J, with 19 bases in between. CDR3 length equals 15 residues. The CDR3: CASSSPPDSQYEQYF. For the CDR3, the DNA is TGTGCCAGCAGCTCCCCCCCGGACAGTCAATACGAGCAGTACTTC.

This rearrangement joins TRBV7-3 to TRBJ2-3; D remains unclear. V was pared by 2 bases and J by 2 bases, with 8 bases between. From germline, CDR1 is SGHTA and CDR2 FQGTGA. The CDR3 is 14 amino acids. In nucleotides, the CDR3 is TGTGCCAGCAGCTTAGACGGTTCCACAGATACGCAGTATTTT. This codes for CASSLDGSTDTQYF.

The chain couples TRBV7-8 to TRBJ2-5; D not resolved. With 3 bases removed from V and 5 bases from J, the gap between germline ends came to 7 bases. The CDR3 is 12 residues long. CDR1 is SGHVS and CDR2 is FQNEAQ in the germline V gene. CDR3 nucleotide sequence: TGTGCCAGCAGCTTTGGCTGGGAGACCCAGTACTTC. This sequence encodes CASSFGWETQYF.

V and J are TRBV5-1 and TRBJ2-7, with 7 bases aligning to TRBD1. Germline V gives CDR1 SGHRS, CDR2 YFSETQ. With V trimmed by 5 bases and J by 5 bases, 10 bases remained unmatched. The CDR3 extends over 14 amino acids. The CDR3 here is CASSSGQVGNEQYF. The CDR3 DNA reads TGCGCCAGCAGTTCCGGACAGGTTGGTAACGAGCAGTACTTC.

Only one count was recorded for this clonotype. V usage is TRBV18 and J usage is TRBJ2-7; 7 bases agree with TRBD1. This CDR3 comprises 14 residues. Germline lookup yields CDR1 KGHSH and CDR2 LQKENI. The V and J ends lost 6 bases and 5 bases, in that order; junction bases with no gene match: 10. The CDR3 region is CASSTSTGNHEQYF. The CDR3 DNA is TGTGCCAGCTCGACATCGACAGGGAACCACGAGCAGTACTTC.

V and J are TRBV20-1 and TRBJ1-5, with TRBD1 matching over 8 bases. Germline V gene sequence: CDR1 DFQATT, CDR2 SNEGSKA (reference sequence). V shed 1 base, J shed 4 bases, and the junction held 6 bases outside the gene matches. The CDR3 has 15 residues. The CDR3 sequence: CSARVGTGGNQPQHF. CDR3 nucleotide sequence: TGCAGTGCTAGAGTAGGGACAGGCGGGAATCAGCCCCAGCATTTT.

The chain has TRBV27 and TRBJ1-6; 9 bases line up with TRBD1. Germline-derived CDR1 and CDR2 are MNHEY and SMNVEV (reference sequence). This CDR3 comprises 14 residues. The ends lost 6 bases at V and 7 bases at J; junction bases unmatched: 4. The CDR3: CASRRTGDNSPLHF. The CDR3 bases are TGTGCCAGCAGGAGGACAGGGGACAATTCACCCCTCCACTTT.

J is TRBJ2-1 and V is TRBV7-9; weak D call: TRBD2 (5 bases). From germline, CDR1 is SEHNR and CDR2 FQNEAQ (reference sequence). The CDR3 length is 15 residues. Trimming shortened V by 0 bases and J by 0 bases, and 6 bases separated the two germline ends. The CDR3 sequence is CASSLAGDSYNEQFF. In DNA, the CDR3 is TGTGCCAGCAGCTTAGCGGGAGACTCCTACAATGAGCAGTTCTTC.

This clonotype has only one observation. The chain employs TRBV9 and TRBJ2-3; D assignment may be TRBD1 or TRBD2 (6 bases each). V was trimmed by 8 bases and J by 2 bases, leaving 15 bases between them. Germline CDR1 and CDR2: SGDLS and YYNGEE. The CDR3 contains 14 residues. CDR3 sequence reads: CASSRGPFTDTQYF. The CDR3 DNA sequence: TGTGCCAGTAGCCGGGGGCCCTTCACAGATACGCAGTATTTT.

The chain carries TRBV9 and TRBJ2-7, with D perhaps matching TRBD2 (5 bases). From germline, CDR1 is SGDLS and CDR2 YYNGEE. Trimming shortened V by 2 bases and J by 1 base, and 13 bases separated the two germline ends. The CDR3 spans 15 residues. CDR3 region: CASSVGSGSSYEQYF. CDR3 in DNA: TGTGCCAGCAGCGTCGGCAGCGGCTCATCCTACGAGCAGTACTTC.

The V call is TRBV6-2 or TRBV6-3, the J call TRBJ1-5; 9 bases line up with TRBD1. There are 14 residues in the CDR3. Germline V lookup: CDR1 MNHEY, CDR2 SVGEGT. With 7 bases clipped from V and 2 bases from J, the junction kept 3 bases outside the gene matches. The CDR3 DNA is TGTGCCAGCAAGACAGGGGGAGGCAATCAGCCCCAGCATTTT. As protein: CASKTGGGNQPQHF.

This chain uses TRBV19 with TRBJ2-1; D is ambiguous. The CDR3 spans 12 residues. Deletions cut 3 bases from V and 8 bases from J, with 8 bases between. CDR1 is LNHDA and CDR2 is SQIVND in the germline V gene (reference sequence). DNA of the CDR3: TGTGCCAGTAGTATTGGTAGGGATGAGCAGTTCTTC. Encoded protein: CASSIGRDEQFF.

The V call is TRBV7-2, the J call TRBJ2-7, with 8 nucleotides matching TRBD2. The CDR3 runs 15 residues. The germline V gene has CDR1 SGHTA and CDR2 FQGNSA. V gave up 1 base and J gave up 4 bases; unmatched junction bases: 6. CDR3 sequence: CASSLGSGGSYEQYF. In DNA, the CDR3 is TGTGCCAGCAGCTTAGGAAGCGGGGGTTCTTACGAGCAGTACTTC.

The DNA for the CDR3 is TGTGCCAGCAGTTATCAGGGACAGTACTACGAGCAGTACTTC. Protein product: CASSYQGQYYEQYF. The chain employs TRBV6-6 and TRBJ2-7; 7 nucleotides line up with TRBD1. The V and J ends lost 3 bases and 3 bases, in that order; junction bases with no gene match: 5. There are 14 residues in the CDR3. Germline assignment: CDR1 MNHNY and CDR2 SVGAGI (reference sequence).

J is TRBJ1-1 and V is TRBV11-2, with a possible D match to TRBD1 (5 bases). V gave up 1 base and J gave up 4 bases, with 13 bases separating them. CDR1 and CDR2 from the germline V gene are SGHAT and FQNNGV. CDR3 length equals 15 residues. CDR3 nucleotides: TGTGCCAGCAGCTTAGTATCGGCAGGGAGCACTGAAGCTTTCTTT. Translation gives CASSLVSAGSTEAFF.

The chain uses TRBV29-1 and TRBJ1-6, with D unclear. The CDR3 is 13 amino acids. CDR1 is SQVTM, CDR2 ANQGSEA, per germline. V gave up 7 bases and J gave up 7 bases, with 14 bases separating them. The CDR3 spells CSAREVGNSPLHF. The CDR3 nucleotides read TGCAGCGCCCGGGAGGTTGGAAATTCACCCCTCCACTTT.

The V gene is TRBV5-4, the J gene TRBJ2-1; D gene ambiguous. The CDR3 sequence is 15 residues long. Per germline, CDR1 SGHNT and CDR2 YYREEE (reference sequence). V was trimmed by 5 bases and J by 0 bases, leaving 12 bases between them. The CDR3 loop is CASSSSLSSYNEQFF. DNA of the CDR3: TGTGCCAGCAGTTCGTCCTTGAGCTCCTACAATGAGCAGTTCTTC.

The V and J genes are TRBV15 and TRBJ2-3; D is possibly TRBD1 or TRBD2 (5 bases each). Between the trimmed V and J ends, which lost 0 bases and 8 bases, there was a span of 9 bases. This CDR3 region has 13 residues. In germline, CDR1 is LNHNV, CDR2 YYDKDF (reference sequence). The CDR3 reads CATSREERGTQYF. The CDR3 coding sequence is TGTGCCACCAGCAGAGAGGAGAGGGGTACGCAGTATTTT.